This T cell receptor (beta chain) was recorded in a study of T cell responses to AZD1222 COVID-19 vaccine. Sequencing was performed with immunoSEQ multiplex PCR; in TCRdb, only in-frame clones are kept and a portion is missing. The sample lists 91,000 or so clones; 80% to 95% were seen once. Pooling was applied to second doses at about 4 or about 12 weeks. Trimming cost V 2 bases and J 5 bases, with 10 bases left between them. Germline CDR1 reads MDHEN; CDR2 reads SYDVKM. The CDR3 has 15 amino acids. The TCR originated in an adult who received the AZD1222 COVID-19 vaccine. This chain joins TRBV28 and TRBJ1-6; tentatively, D is TRBD1 (5 bases). The source was peripheral blood, collected 28 days after the second AZD1222 dose. Written as DNA, the CDR3 is TGTGCCAGCAGTTTAATCGCAGGGAATAATTCACCCCTCCACTTT. Translated: CASSLIAGNNSPLHF.